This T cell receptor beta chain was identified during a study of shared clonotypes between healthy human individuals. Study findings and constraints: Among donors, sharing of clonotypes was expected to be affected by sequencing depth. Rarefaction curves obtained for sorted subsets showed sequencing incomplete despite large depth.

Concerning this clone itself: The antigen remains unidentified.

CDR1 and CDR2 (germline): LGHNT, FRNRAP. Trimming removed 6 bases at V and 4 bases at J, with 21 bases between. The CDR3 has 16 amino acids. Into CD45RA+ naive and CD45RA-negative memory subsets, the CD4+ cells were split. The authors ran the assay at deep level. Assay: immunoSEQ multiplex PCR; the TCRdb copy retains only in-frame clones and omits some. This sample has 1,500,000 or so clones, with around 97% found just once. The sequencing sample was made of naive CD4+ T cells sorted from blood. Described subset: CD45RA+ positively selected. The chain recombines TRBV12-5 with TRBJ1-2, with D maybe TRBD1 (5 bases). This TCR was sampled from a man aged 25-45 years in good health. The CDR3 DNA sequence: TGTGCTAGTGGCTGGAGTGGGGCAGGCCGATTCTATGGCTACACCTTC. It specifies CASGWSGAGRFYGYTF.